This is a list of T cell receptor beta chains from one sample in a study of tumor-infiltrating lymphocytes in primary liver carcinoma. A single record per CDR3 protein comes from TCRdb applying MiXCR to the multiplex PCR reads. The sample has a few hundred thousand distinct CDR3 sequences, more than 55% seen once. Sequences were obtained from peripheral blood. The receptors come from a woman aged 25-40 years with primary liver carcinoma and hepatitis B virus infection. CDR3s leave out the opening cysteine and the closing phenylalanine or tryptophan. Each record gives: clone size, D gene, V gene, J gene, CDR3 protein. D genes are given only for firm matches. A row's size may be missing; if present it is once, few, many or a size class.

size: -; D: -; V: TRBV28; J: TRBJ1-2; CDR3: ASSPGLRNYGYT
size: few; D: -; V: TRBV12-5; J: TRBJ1-2; CDR3: ASGAQGPYGYT
size: -; D: -; V: TRBV7-9; J: TRBJ2-7; CDR3: ASSFGAVAYEQY
size: few; D: -; V: TRBV7-9; J: TRBJ2-1; CDR3: ASSLLREFTNEQF
size: -; D: TRBD2; V: TRBV6-2/TRBV6-3; J: TRBJ2-3; CDR3: ASSYSKLAGGGMQY
size: -; D: TRBD1; V: TRBV28; J: TRBJ1-5; CDR3: ASSLTQGNSNQPQH
size: -; D: -; V: TRBV6-5; J: TRBJ2-2; CDR3: ASSRTGKGTGGLF
size: -; D: -; V: TRBV28; J: TRBJ1-2; CDR3: ASSFELYGYT
size: -; D: TRBD1; V: TRBV29-1; J: TRBJ2-7; CDR3: SVELGRTGAYYDQY
size: -; D: -; V: TRBV10-2; J: TRBJ2-5; CDR3: TSSGWAGVQETQY
size: once; D: TRBD2; V: TRBV12-3/TRBV12-4; J: TRBJ2-3; CDR3: VSSLEKREGFTDTQY
size: -; D: -; V: TRBV6-6; J: TRBJ1-2; CDR3: ASSYQQNYGYT
size: -; D: -; V: TRBV14; J: TRBJ2-2; CDR3: ANSHTGELF
size: -; D: TRBD2; V: TRBV13; J: TRBJ2-4; CDR3: ASSVGLADGPQNIQY
size: many; D: -; V: TRBV13; J: TRBJ2-7; CDR3: ASSITGTGSYEQY
size: -; D: -; V: TRBV11-2; J: TRBJ2-4; CDR3: VSSPMTRLYKNIQY
size: -; D: TRBD1; V: TRBV4-1; J: TRBJ2-6; CDR3: ASSIRDRGAGANVLT
size: -; D: -; V: TRBV6-2/TRBV6-3; J: -; CDR3: ASSYPKVAGHYEQF
size: -; D: -; V: TRBV29-1; J: TRBJ1-2; CDR3: SAETLGRFCGYT
size: many; D: TRBD1; V: TRBV6-2/TRBV6-3; J: TRBJ1-5; CDR3: ASNRDRRDQPQH
size: many; D: -; V: TRBV11-2; J: TRBJ1-2; CDR3: ASSRWEGPSNYGYT
size: few; D: -; V: TRBV6-1; J: TRBJ2-7; CDR3: ASSETMYYEQY
size: -; D: TRBD2; V: TRBV29-1; J: TRBJ2-1; CDR3: GARTSNFYNEQF
size: few; D: -; V: TRBV28; J: TRBJ1-2; CDR3: ASSFPLQARYGYT
size: once; D: -; V: TRBV29-1; J: TRBJ2-6; CDR3: TVEMVSGANVLT
size: -; D: -; V: TRBV12-1; J: TRBJ2-5; CDR3: ASGETQY
size: -; D: -; V: TRBV7-9; J: TRBJ1-2; CDR3: ASTSQGYGYT
size: -; D: -; V: TRBV12-3/TRBV12-4; J: TRBJ1-1; CDR3: ASSLGGRGTEPF
size: -; D: TRBD2; V: TRBV4-3; J: TRBJ2-3; CDR3: ASSQEVLAGASDRQY
size: many; D: -; V: TRBV6-1; J: TRBJ1-2; CDR3: ASSIQEAKRSYGYT
size: -; D: TRBD2; V: TRBV11-2; J: TRBJ2-2; CDR3: ASSLGGSGIGGELF
size: -; D: -; V: TRBV7-9; J: TRBJ2-4; CDR3: ASSLAVGGPTNIQY
size: few; D: -; V: TRBV6-2/TRBV6-3; J: TRBJ2-7; CDR3: ASSFPPTEYSYEQY
size: -; D: TRBD2; V: TRBV10-1; J: TRBJ2-3; CDR3: ASSSGLAGAGRVTQY
size: -; D: -; V: TRBV4-1; J: TRBJ1-3; CDR3: ASSQVGGRSGNTIY
size: many; D: TRBD1; V: TRBV4-3; J: TRBJ2-5; CDR3: ASSQDVRGIQETQY
size: many; D: TRBD1; V: TRBV4-3; J: TRBJ2-7; CDR3: ASSQQRTGGYEQY
size: -; D: -; V: TRBV2; J: TRBJ2-3; CDR3: ASRVSGGRTDTQY
size: -; D: -; V: TRBV11-2; J: TRBJ2-6; CDR3: ASNLVRANVLT
size: many; D: -; V: TRBV4-1; J: TRBJ2-3; CDR3: ASSQSYPSLSTDTQY